A single sample is the source of the 26 T cell receptor beta chains below, sequenced in a study of cytomegalovirus exposure and HLA in healthy donors (dated by TCRdb to about 2017). The library was produced with the immunoSEQ multiplex PCR assay. A mixture of 60 forward primers for TCR Vbeta segments and 13 reverse primers for TCR Jbeta segments was used in the multiplex PCR. TCRdb stores this immuneACCESS table with in-frame sequences only. Part of the clones is absent; in the studies checked, under half of the shortfall reflects unresolved V genes, and no reason is known for the rest. The sample's records list under 200,000 clones. Of the sample, 2.1% is held by the ten largest clones. Material: PBMCs. Receptor source: a man aged 30 to 45 in good health and CMV-seronegative.

The V call is TRBV5-1, the J call TRBJ1-4; TRBD1 matches at 9 bases. The CDR3 is 14 residues long. Per the germline V gene, CDR1 is SGHRS and CDR2 is YFSETQ. V lost 0 bases and J lost 8; bases outside the gene matches: 2. CDR3 sequence: CASSLGDRAEKLFF. The CDR3 DNA reads TGCGCCAGCAGCTTGGGGGACAGGGCCGAAAAACTGTTTTTT.

CDR3 DNA: TGTGCCAGCAGCCTCCCGGGACAGTACAATGAGCAGTTCTTC. It encodes CASSLPGQYNEQFF. This rearrangement joins TRBV7-9 to TRBJ2-1; 7 bases are shared with TRBD1. Trimming took 5 bases from V and 4 from J; bases not matched to a gene: 5. The CDR3 loop spans 14 amino acids. Looked up from germline, CDR1 is SEHNR and CDR2 is FQNEAQ (reference sequence).

The chain employs TRBV28 and TRBJ2-7; D unclear. Germline CDR1 is MDHEN and CDR2 is SYDVKM. The CDR3 contains 15 residues. V was cut by 0 bases and J by 0 bases, with 9 bases left in between. The CDR3 is CASSLWGTSSYEQYF. The CDR3 DNA sequence: TGTGCCAGCAGTTTATGGGGCACCAGCTCCTACGAGCAGTACTTC.

Frequency places this clone as medium-sized. The chain links TRBV6-1 to TRBJ1-4; D unclear. The CDR3 loop spans 14 amino acids. Germline CDR1 MNHNS, CDR2 SASEGT. V lost 1 base to trimming and J lost 0 bases, with 3 bases between them. CDR3 amino acids: CASSEGPTNEKLFF. The CDR3 bases are TGTGCCAGCAGTGAAGGGCCAACTAATGAAAAACTGTTTTTT.

The chain uses TRBV11-2 and TRBJ2-7, with unresolved D. V was pared by 5 bases and J by 6 bases, with 20 bases between. The CDR3 runs 15 residues. Germline lookup yields CDR1 SGHAT and CDR2 FQNNGV. The CDR3: CASSPHPEESLEQYF. DNA for the CDR3: TGTGCCAGCAGCCCCCACCCTGAAGAGTCACTCGAGCAGTACTTC.

The chain uses TRBV28 and TRBJ2-7; no clear D. The CDR3 totals 11 residues. The germline V gene has CDR1 MDHEN and CDR2 SYDVKM. Trimming removed 5 bases from V and 6 bases from J, with 8 bases in between. CDR3 coding DNA: TGTGCCAGCAGTGCACTGCTCGAGCAGTACTTC. Amino acids: CASSALLEQYF. Supplemented by reference TRBV28 and TRBJ2-7, the full variable domain reads DVKVTQSSRYLVKRTGEKVFLECVQDMDHENMFWYRQDPGLGLRLIYFSYDVKMKEKGDIPEGYSVSREKKERFSLILESASTNQTSMYLCASSALLEQYFGPGTRLTVT.

The chain couples TRBV10-1 to TRBJ1-5, with D possibly TRBD1 on 6 matching bases. This CDR3 region has 21 residues. The V end was cut by 5 bases, the J end by 1 base, with 30 bases between. Germline V gene lookup returns CDR1 WNHNN and CDR2 SYGVQD (reference sequence). The CDR3, as DNA: TGCGCCAGCAGTTCACCCTGGACAGCGACCCGGCCCTTTCTAAGCAATCAGCCCCAGCATTTT. Its protein is CASSSPWTATRPFLSNQPQHF.

The chain is built from TRBV28 and TRBJ1-2; tentatively, D is TRBD1 (6 bases). V lost 9 bases to trimming and J lost 4 bases, with 21 bases between them. CDR3 size: 15 residues. Germline V lookup: CDR1 MDHEN, CDR2 SYDVKM. The CDR3 protein is CASRDTPPGSYGYTF. The CDR3 DNA follows: TGTGCCAGTAGGGACACACCCCCTGGTAGCTATGGCTACACCTTC.

The V and J genes are TRBV19 and TRBJ1-5; D perhaps matches TRBD1 (6 bases). Germline values: CDR1 LNHDA, CDR2 SQIVND (reference sequence). The CDR3 totals 13 residues. The germline V and J ends were trimmed by 5 bases and 5 bases, with 10 bases remaining between them. CDR3 DNA sequence: TGTGCCAGTAGTCAACAGGGAGATCAGCCCCAGCATTTT. Protein: CASSQQGDQPQHF.

The chain is built from TRBV6-1 and TRBJ2-2, with 8 positions matching TRBD1. There are 14 residues in the CDR3. V lost 3 bases to trimming and J lost 7 bases; unmatched junction nucleotides: 4. Germline V lookup: CDR1 MNHNS, CDR2 SASEGT. In nucleotides, the CDR3 is TGTGCCAGCAGTGATTCAGGGGGCGGCGGGGAGCTGTTTTTT. It yields the protein CASSDSGGGGELFF.

This chain joins TRBV29-1 and TRBJ2-1; 7 bases match TRBD1. Germline V gene sequence: CDR1 SQVTM, CDR2 ANQGSEA. Unmatched junction bases numbered 9, after V lost 2 bases and J lost 8 bases. This CDR3 region has 14 residues. CDR3 region: CSVEPRQGIDEQFF. CDR3 coding DNA: TGCAGCGTTGAACCCAGACAGGGTATAGATGAGCAGTTCTTC.

V usage is TRBV25-1 and J usage is TRBJ2-7; 12 bases line up with TRBD1. The V gene's germline CDR1 is MGHDK and CDR2 SYGVNS. The junction had 3 bases not matched to a gene; V was cut back by 2 bases and J by 4 bases. CDR3 length equals 15 residues. The CDR3 spells CASSEGTGGKYEQYF. In DNA form, the CDR3 reads TGTGCCAGCAGTGAAGGGACAGGGGGCAAGTACGAGCAGTACTTC.

V gene TRBV5-1 combines with J gene TRBJ2-5; D possibly corresponds to TRBD1 (6 bases). The germline gives CDR1 SGHRS, CDR2 YFSETQ. V was trimmed by 0 bases and J by 3 bases, leaving 18 bases between them. This CDR3 is built from 17 residues. The CDR3 DNA follows: TGCGCCAGCAGCTTGGGAGCACAGGGATCGTTTAAAGAGACCCAGTACTTC. As protein: CASSLGAQGSFKETQYF.

CDR3 sequence (DNA): TGTGCCAGTAGTATCCTCGGCAGGGGGCGGGAGCAGCCCCAGCATTTT. This encodes CASSILGRGREQPQHF. The chain combines TRBV19 with TRBJ1-5, with 8 bases that match TRBD1. V dropped 3 bases and J dropped 7; count of bases not matched to a gene: 11. This CDR3 contains 16 residues. Germline V gene lookup returns CDR1 LNHDA and CDR2 SQIVND (reference sequence).

The chain joins TRBV5-6 to TRBJ2-7; 8 nucleotides match TRBD1. Germline V lookup: CDR1 SGHDT, CDR2 YYEEEE. The junction had 10 bases not matched to a gene; V was cut back by 6 bases and J by 5 bases. CDR3 size: 14 residues. The DNA for the CDR3 is TGTGCCAGCACCACCAGACAGGGGATTGACGAGCAGTACTTC. Its protein product is CASTTRQGIDEQYF.

The chain combines TRBV19 with TRBJ1-5; TRBD1 agrees at 7 bases. CDR1 LNHDA and CDR2 SQIVND come from the germline V gene (reference sequence). The junction had 4 bases not matched to a gene; V was cut back by 4 bases and J by 7 bases. The CDR3 contains 13 residues. CDR3 nucleotide sequence: TGTGCCAGTAGTAGAAGGGGGCTGCAGCCCCAGCATTTT. It specifies CASSRRGLQPQHF. Supplemented by reference TRBV19 and TRBJ1-5, the full variable domain reads DGGITQSPKYLFRKEGQNVTLSCEQNLNHDAMYWYRQDPGQGLRLIYYSQIVNDFQKGDIAEGYSVSREKKESFPLTVTSAQKNPTAFYLCASSRRGLQPQHFGDGTRLSIL.

V is TRBV27 and J is TRBJ1-6; D is possibly TRBD1 (5 bases). This CDR3 is built from 18 residues. Trimming stripped 5 bases from V and 4 bases from J, with 21 bases between. Germline V CDR1 and CDR2: MNHEY, SMNVEV (reference sequence). For the CDR3, the DNA is TGTGCCAGCAGTCCACACAACCTACCCAGGGTATATAATTCACCCCTCCACTTT. It is translated as CASSPHNLPRVYNSPLHF.

The chain has TRBV5-1 and TRBJ2-7, with TRBD1 as a possible D gene (5 bases). Germline V gene data show CDR1 as SGHRS and CDR2 as YFSETQ. Trimming cost V 4 bases and J 3 bases, with 8 bases left between them. The CDR3 extends over 12 amino acids. The CDR3 here is CASSGQGYEQYF. Here the CDR3 DNA reads TGCGCCAGCAGCGGGCAGGGCTACGAGCAGTACTTC.

V usage is TRBV27 and J usage is TRBJ2-5; TRBD1 is a possible D gene (5 bases). The germline V gene has CDR1 MNHEY and CDR2 SMNVEV (reference sequence). Trimming removed 5 bases from V and 4 bases from J, with 14 bases in between. The CDR3 spans 14 residues. The CDR3, as DNA: TGTGCCAGCAGTGTTTTGGGGCGGACAGAGACCCAGTACTTC. Translation: CASSVLGRTETQYF.

This chain joins TRBV14 and TRBJ2-6, with 7 bases fitting TRBD1. The CDR3 is 19 residues long. The V gene end was trimmed by 4 bases and the J gene end by 4 bases; junction bases not matched to a gene: 16. Germline CDR1 reads SGHDN; CDR2 reads FVKESK. CDR3 protein: CASSLTGLGRLAGANVLTF. In DNA, the CDR3 is TGTGCCAGCAGCCTGACAGGGTTGGGAAGGCTGGCGGGGGCCAACGTCCTGACTTTC.

The chain carries TRBV19 and TRBJ1-1; D unclear. CDR3 length: 12 residues. Germline CDR1 reads LNHDA; CDR2 reads SQIVND (reference sequence). V lost 5 bases and J 4 bases, leaving 8 bases between the germline ends. The CDR3 here is CASSWPGTEAFF. For the CDR3, the DNA is TGTGCCAGTAGTTGGCCAGGCACTGAAGCTTTCTTT.

The chain carries TRBV10-2 and TRBJ1-2; D perhaps matches TRBD1 (6 bases). V dropped 5 bases and J dropped 6 bases, with 10 bases sitting between them. This CDR3 is built from 12 residues. CDR1 and CDR2 (germline): WSHSY, SAAADI. The CDR3 nucleotides are TGCGCCAGCAGTCCGGGACAAAATGGCTACACCTTC. Its protein product is CASSPGQNGYTF.

A word on this clone: The same CDR3 is also encoded by other DNA sequences in this sample. This sequence joins TRBV5-1 and TRBJ2-6, with 11 bases fitting TRBD2. CDR3 size: 18 residues. Looked up from germline, CDR1 is SGHRS and CDR2 is YFSETQ. The V segment lost 0 bases and the J segment 3 bases; nucleotides outside the gene matches: 5. CDR3 bases: TGCGCCAGCAGCTTGGGTACTAGCGGGAGAGGTGGGGCCAACGTCCTGACTTTC. Translated, it gives CASSLGTSGRGGANVLTF.

The J gene is TRBJ2-2, the V gene TRBV2, with 11 bases aligning to TRBD2. Germline-derived CDR1 and CDR2 are SNHLY and FYNNEI. The CDR3 runs 15 residues. This CDR3 is CAGAIAGGPTGELFF. CDR3 in DNA: TGTGCTGGGGCTATAGCGGGAGGGCCCACCGGGGAGCTGTTTTTT.

J is TRBJ1-1 and V is TRBV5-1; D is unresolved. This CDR3 is 15 amino acids long. V lost 3 bases to trimming and J lost 1 base, with 13 bases between them. Germline CDR1 and CDR2: SGHRS and YFSETQ. Here the CDR3 reads CASSSAIYENTEAFF. The CDR3 nucleotides are TGCGCCAGCAGCTCAGCGATATACGAGAACACTGAAGCTTTCTTT. Complete variable domain (other parts from reference TRBV5-1 and TRBJ1-1): KAGVTQTPRYLIKTRGQQVTLSCSPISGHRSVSWYQQTPGQGLQFLFEYFSETQRNKGNFPGRFSGRQFSNSRSEMNVSTLELGDSALYLCASSSAIYENTEAFFGQGTRLTVV.

This chain joins TRBV7-2 and TRBJ2-2, with 7 bases aligning to TRBD1. This CDR3 has 14 amino acids. Germline V gives CDR1 SGHTA, CDR2 FQGNSA. V lost 5 bases to trimming and J lost 9 bases; unmatched junction nucleotides: 9. The CDR3 DNA reads TGTGCCAGCAGCCCGGACAGGTACCACCGGGAGCTGTTTTTT. It is translated as CASSPDRYHRELFF. Full variable domain (outside the CDR3, taken from reference TRBV7-2 and TRBJ2-2): GAGVSQSPSNKVTEKGKDVELRCDPISGHTALYWYRQSLGQGLEFLIYFQGNSAPDKSGLPSDRFSAERTGGSVSTLTIQRTQQEDSAVYLCASSPDRYHRELFFGEGSRLTVL.